This T cell receptor beta chain was profiled in a study of blood T cell repertoires in COVID-19. Study-level information: The origin of the acute and convalescent COVID-19 samples was the United States, Italy and Spain. PBMCs, B-cell-depleted T cells, or T cells provided the cDNA or gDNA that made up the material.

In the original processing: By means of reference gene primer amplification, nucleated cell counts were estimated. This table comes from immunoSEQ multiplex PCR, and its TCRdb copy is limited to in-frame clones, with some not included. Clone size and V and J calls were adopted from that table, with D and trimming inferred from the DNA. This sample has 50,000 to 65,000 clones; around 86% occur once, and the top ten carry 3.2%. CDR1 and CDR2 from the germline V gene are SGHTA and FQGTGA. The V segment lost 5 bases and the J segment 2 bases; nucleotides outside the gene matches: 5. The CDR3 covers 16 residues.

The clonotype was recovered from a man aged 50-60 years with active COVID-19. Sequencing was carried out using peripheral blood. V and J are TRBV7-3 and TRBJ2-6; 8 bases map to TRBD1. The CDR3 region is CASSPSGGPGANVLTF. The DNA of the CDR3 is TGTGCCAGCAGCCCCTCAGGGGGCCCTGGGGCCAACGTCCTGACTTTC.